This passage covers 26 T cell receptor beta chains from one sample sequenced in a study of cytomegalovirus exposure and HLA in healthy donors. PCR used 60 Vbeta primers and 13 Jbeta primers. Sequencing was performed with immunoSEQ multiplex PCR; in TCRdb, only in-frame clones are kept and a portion is missing. Here the sample spans around 100,000 clones, around 64% being singletons. Sequenced input: PBMCs. These receptors all stem from a woman younger than 45 in good health and CMV-seronegative.

J is TRBJ2-7 and V is TRBV4-3; 11 nucleotides agree with TRBD2. The junction had 4 bases not matched to a gene; V was cut back by 0 bases and J by 6 bases. CDR1 and CDR2 (germline): LGHNA, YSLEER. This CDR3 has 15 amino acids. CDR3 loop: CASSQDRLAGGEQYF. CDR3 sequence (DNA): TGCGCCAGCAGCCAAGATAGGCTAGCGGGAGGCGAGCAGTACTTC.

J is TRBJ1-1 and V is TRBV19; TRBD1 matches at 9 bases. The CDR3 has 14 residues. CDR1 is LNHDA and CDR2 is SQIVND in the germline V gene (reference sequence). After removal of 4 bases from V and 4 bases from J, the junction contained 4 bases not matched to a gene. The CDR3 nucleotides are TGTGCCAGTAGTAGGGGACAGGGTTTCACTGAAGCTTTCTTT. Its protein product is CASSRGQGFTEAFF.

This clone was seen more than once but under ten times. The rearrangement uses TRBV7-2 and TRBJ1-1; D remains unclear. Per germline, CDR1 SGHTA and CDR2 FQGNSA. CDR3 length: 11 amino acids. V lost 3 bases and J 7 bases, leaving 6 bases between the germline ends. The CDR3 region has the DNA TGTGCCAGCAGCTTCGGAGGTGAAGCTTTCTTT. It yields the protein CASSFGGEAFF.

Only a few counts were recorded for this clone. The rearrangement joins TRBV19 to TRBJ2-5; 7 bases align to TRBD2. The CDR3 covers 13 residues. V was clipped by 8 bases and J by 2 bases; unmatched bases: 5. Looked up from germline, CDR1 is LNHDA and CDR2 is SQIVND (reference sequence). The CDR3 here is CASSIGRQETQYF. The DNA for the CDR3 is TGTGCCAGTTCGATCGGGAGGCAAGAGACCCAGTACTTC.

The V gene is TRBV5-1, the J gene TRBJ1-2; a weak D match, TRBD1 (6 bases). V was pared by 3 bases and J by 6 bases, with 15 bases between. CDR1 is SGHRS and CDR2 is YFSETQ in the germline V gene. This CDR3 comprises 14 residues. DNA of the CDR3: TGCGCCAGCAGCTCCGCAGGGGCGGTAAATGGCTACACCTTC. Its protein product is CASSSAGAVNGYTF.

This clone occurred a few times. The chain combines TRBV29-1 with TRBJ1-2; 8 bases map to TRBD1. The CDR3 extends over 13 amino acids. V gave up 6 bases and J gave up 7 bases; unmatched junction bases: 10. The germline V gene has CDR1 SQVTM and CDR2 ANQGSEA. The CDR3 nucleotides read TGCAGCGTGAGCTATGCCAGGGGGCGTGGCTACACCTTC. Its translation is CSVSYARGRGYTF. Using reference TRBV29-1 and TRBJ1-2 for the parts outside the CDR3, the full variable domain is SAVISQKPSRDICQRGTSLTIQCQVDSQVTMMFWYRQQPGQSLTLIATANQGSEATYESGFVIDKFPISRPNLTFSTLTVSNMSPEDSSIYLCSVSYARGRGYTFGSGTRLTVV.

The V and J genes are TRBV6-5 and TRBJ2-5, with D possibly TRBD1 on 6 matching bases. TRBJ2-7 matches the DNA end more closely, so the J call is doubtful. Germline V gene lookup returns CDR1 MNHEY and CDR2 SVGAGI. The CDR3 contains 15 residues. CDR3 protein: CASSYSGQGSYEQYF. The CDR3 region has the DNA TGTGCCAGCAGTTACTCCGGTCAGGGGTCATACGAGCAGTACTTC.

This rearrangement joins TRBV6-6 to TRBJ1-6; 9 bases map to TRBD1. Trimming cost V 8 bases and J 10 bases; bases outside gene matches: 6. This CDR3 has 13 amino acids. Per the germline V gene, CDR1 is MNHNY and CDR2 is SVGAGI (reference sequence). The CDR3 sequence is CASDRDRVSPLHF. The CDR3 nucleotides are TGTGCCAGCGACCGGGACAGGGTCTCACCCCTCCACTTT.

The genes are TRBV19 and TRBJ2-5, with D possibly being TRBD2 (5 bases). Trimming cost V 5 bases and J 2 bases, with 12 bases left between them. This CDR3 has 14 residues. CDR1 is LNHDA and CDR2 is SQIVND in the germline V gene (reference sequence). The CDR3 bases are TGTGCCAGTAGTCCGGAGGACGGTCAAGAGACCCAGTACTTC. Encoded protein: CASSPEDGQETQYF.

This rearrangement joins TRBV5-6 to TRBJ1-2, with 8 bases identical to TRBD1. The CDR3 runs 13 residues. In germline, CDR1 is SGHDT, CDR2 YYEEEE. Unmatched junction bases numbered 5, after V lost 2 bases and J lost 8 bases. The CDR3 DNA reads as TGTGCCAGCAGCTTTGGACAGGGATACGGCTACACCTTC. It translates to CASSFGQGYGYTF. The complete variable domain, with remaining parts taken from reference TRBV5-6 and TRBJ1-2, reads DAGVTQSPTHLIKTRGQQVTLRCSPKSGHDTVSWYQQALGQGPQFIFQYYEEEERQRGNFPDRFSGHQFPNYSSELNVNALLLGDSALYLCASSFGQGYGYTFGSGTRLTVV.

The chain joins TRBV15 to TRBJ2-5, with no clear D. Trimming stripped 6 bases from V and 3 bases from J, with 11 bases between. Looked up from germline, CDR1 is LNHNV and CDR2 is YYDKDF (reference sequence). CDR3 length equals 13 residues. CDR3 residues: CATSFSRKETQYF. The CDR3 DNA reads TGTGCCACCAGTTTTAGCAGAAAAGAGACCCAGTACTTC.

This clone has only a few counts. The rearrangement uses TRBV7-2 and TRBJ1-2; a weak D match, TRBD1 (5 bases). CDR3 length: 13 amino acids. Trimming shortened V by 5 bases and J by 1 base, and 8 bases separated the two germline ends. Per germline, CDR1 SGHTA and CDR2 FQGNSA. CDR3 in amino acids: CASSTTVNYGYTF. CDR3 nucleotides: TGTGCCAGCAGCACGACAGTTAACTATGGCTACACCTTC. Drawing the rest from reference TRBV7-2 and TRBJ1-2, the complete variable domain is GAGVSQSPSNKVTEKGKDVELRCDPISGHTALYWYRQSLGQGLEFLIYFQGNSAPDKSGLPSDRFSAERTGGSVSTLTIQRTQQEDSAVYLCASSTTVNYGYTFGSGTRLTVV.

The rearrangement links TRBV6-6 to TRBJ2-5, with D perhaps TRBD1 (6 bases). The CDR3 sequence is 15 residues long. V was trimmed by 6 bases and J by 5 bases, leaving 19 bases between them. Per the germline V gene, CDR1 is MNHNY and CDR2 is SVGAGI (reference sequence). CDR3 sequence (DNA): TGTGCCAGCAGCCACGGCAGGGGATTAGGGGAGACCCAGTACTTC. It specifies CASSHGRGLGETQYF.

This chain's CDR3 is CASSQLAGGFGTDTQYF. The CDR3, as DNA: TGTGCCAGCAGCCAACTAGCGGGAGGTTTTGGGACAGATACGCAGTATTTT. The chain uses TRBV14 and TRBJ2-3; the match to TRBD2 covers 11 bases. Trimming removed 2 bases from V and 3 bases from J; junction bases left unmatched: 7. Per the germline V gene, CDR1 is SGHDN and CDR2 is FVKESK. This CDR3 is 17 amino acids long.

The rearrangement joins TRBV7-6 to TRBJ2-7, with no clear D. The V gene lost 1 base and the J gene lost 2 bases, with 9 bases spanning the gap. The germline V gene has CDR1 SGHVS and CDR2 FNYEAQ. The CDR3 consists of 14 residues. The CDR3 nucleotides are TGTGCCAGCAGCTTAGACGACGGAGCCTACGAGCAGTACTTC. This translates into CASSLDDGAYEQYF.

This chain connects TRBV6-4 to TRBJ2-1; 11 nucleotides match TRBD2. Germline assignment: CDR1 MRHNA and CDR2 SNTAGT. Trimming at V came to 5 bases and at J to 8 bases, leaving 2 bases not matched to a gene. The CDR3 is 13 amino acids. CDR3 nucleotides: TGTGCCAGCAGTACTAGCGGGAGTGATGAGCAGTTCTTC. Translated: CASSTSGSDEQFF.

The chain uses TRBV15 and TRBJ2-1; perhaps TRBD2 as D (6 bases). The CDR3 length is 17 residues. Germline V CDR1 and CDR2: LNHNV, YYDKDF (reference sequence). Trimming removed 0 bases at V and 5 bases at J, with 17 bases between. The CDR3 here is CATSRDWVGGTDNEQFF. The CDR3 DNA follows: TGTGCCACCAGCAGAGATTGGGTGGGAGGTACGGACAATGAGCAGTTCTTC.

The chain has TRBV18 and TRBJ2-1, with 9 bases that match TRBD2. Germline-derived CDR1 and CDR2 are KGHSH and LQKENI. The CDR3 has 19 residues. Trimming cost V 2 bases and J 2 bases; bases outside gene matches: 13. The CDR3: CASSPVASGTPWTYNEQFF. DNA of the CDR3: TGTGCCAGCTCACCAGTGGCTAGCGGGACTCCCTGGACCTACAATGAGCAGTTCTTC.

The chain links TRBV6-5 to TRBJ1-2; 7 bases line up with TRBD1. Unmatched junction bases numbered 5, after V lost 10 bases and J lost 3 bases. The V gene's germline CDR1 is MNHEY and CDR2 SVGAGI. This CDR3 has 12 amino acids. The CDR3 DNA reads TGTGCCACCCGACAGGGCCACTATGGCTACACCTTC. Protein product: CATRQGHYGYTF.

V and J are TRBV25-1 and TRBJ1-2; D unclear. Trimming pared 1 base from V and 0 bases from J, leaving 15 bases between. This CDR3 has 17 residues. CDR1 is MGHDK and CDR2 is SYGVNS in the germline V gene. This CDR3 is CASSESFHSGANYGYTF. CDR3 sequence (DNA): TGTGCCAGCAGTGAATCTTTTCACTCTGGAGCTAACTATGGCTACACCTTC.

The CDR3 DNA follows: TGTGCCAGCAGTCCCCCGGACAGGGAGAACCCGAACACCGGGGAGCTGTTTTTT. Translated: CASSPPDRENPNTGELFF. The chain uses TRBV27 and TRBJ2-2; TRBD1 matches 8 bases. V shed 5 bases and J 0 bases; nucleotides not matched to a gene: 11. CDR1 is MNHEY and CDR2 is SMNVEV in the germline V gene (reference sequence). The length of the CDR3 is 18 residues.

This clone was recorded a few times. The V and J genes are TRBV5-1 and TRBJ2-7; D uncertain. CDR1 SGHRS and CDR2 YFSETQ come from the germline V gene. The CDR3 is 14 residues long. Trimming stripped 1 base from V and 0 bases from J, with 8 bases between. The CDR3 here is CASSLTVTSYEQYF. The CDR3 DNA is TGCGCCAGCAGCTTGACAGTGACCTCCTACGAGCAGTACTTC. Full variable domain (rest looked up from reference TRBV5-1 and TRBJ2-7): KAGVTQTPRYLIKTRGQQVTLSCSPISGHRSVSWYQQTPGQGLQFLFEYFSETQRNKGNFPGRFSGRQFSNSRSEMNVSTLELGDSALYLCASSLTVTSYEQYFGPGTRLTVT.

The chain links TRBV9 to TRBJ2-4; TRBD2 is a possible D gene (6 bases). Trimming took off 2 bases at V and 6 bases at J, with 9 bases between the two ends. Germline loops: CDR1 SGDLS, CDR2 YYNGEE. The CDR3 extends over 13 amino acids. CDR3 coding DNA: TGTGCCAGCAGCGTCGGACTAACAAACATTCAGTACTTC. Translation gives CASSVGLTNIQYF.

The rearrangement links TRBV6-5 to TRBJ1-2; D gene unclear. This CDR3 has 12 amino acids. The V end lost 1 base, the J end lost 4 bases, and 4 bases lay between the germline ends. CDR1 and CDR2 from the germline V gene are MNHEY and SVGAGI. The CDR3 protein is CASSYFGYGYTF. The CDR3 DNA reads TGTGCCAGCAGTTACTTCGGCTATGGCTACACCTTC.

This chain joins TRBV5-4 and TRBJ2-3; a weak D match, TRBD2 (6 bases). V was trimmed by 0 bases and J by 1 base, leaving 6 bases between them. CDR3 length: 14 residues. The germline V gene has CDR1 SGHNT and CDR2 YYREEE (reference sequence). In DNA form, the CDR3 reads TGTGCCAGCAGCTTGGGCGGGGGCACAGATACGCAGTATTTT. This sequence encodes CASSLGGGTDTQYF. Based on the CDR3 plus reference TRBV5-4 and TRBJ2-3, the full variable domain is ETGVTQSPTHLIKTRGQQVTLRCSSQSGHNTVSWYQQALGQGPQFIFQYYREEENGRGNFPPRFSGLQFPNYSSELNVNALELDDSALYLCASSLGGGTDTQYFGPGTRLTVL.

This clone was recorded a few times. The chain couples TRBV11-2 to TRBJ2-1; 7 bases fit TRBD2. This CDR3 is built from 14 residues. CDR1 is SGHAT, CDR2 FQNNGV, per germline. J was trimmed by 4 bases and V by 7 bases; bases with no gene match: 7. The CDR3 sequence is CASNALAPYNEQFF. DNA of the CDR3: TGTGCCAGCAACGCACTAGCGCCATACAATGAGCAGTTCTTC.